This entry lists 18 T cell receptor beta chains sequenced from one sample in a study of blood T cells in healthy people across ages. A second PCR of 7 to 11 cycles used a sample-barcoded 5' primer and a J-beta primer mix. TCRdb processed the 5' RACE reads anew with MiXCR; each CDR3 protein has one entry. Of about 800,000 distinct CDR3 sequences in the sample, 46% are singletons; the top ten hold 15% to 20%. Sequenced sample: blood. The receptors shown here come from a man older than 75 in good health.

The CDR3 protein is CSAWTSGNPGDTQYF. Here the CDR3 DNA reads TGCAGTGCGTGGACTAGCGGGAACCCAGGAGATACGCAGTATTTT. J is TRBJ2-3 and V is TRBV20-1, with 12 bases fitting TRBD2. The CDR3 has 15 amino acids. The V and J ends lost 6 bases and 5 bases, in that order; junction bases with no gene match: 9. The germline V gene encodes CDR1 DFQATT and CDR2 SNEGSKA (reference sequence).

The chain couples TRBV10-3 to TRBJ2-1; 7 nucleotides agree with TRBD1. The DNA end is more similar to TRBJ2-7, so the J call may be wrong. This CDR3 comprises 14 residues. Germline V gene sequence: CDR1 ENHRY, CDR2 SYGVKD. CDR3 sequence reads: CAISETTGRNEQYF. The CDR3 DNA reads TGTGCCATCAGTGAGACGACAGGGCGTAACGAGCAGTACTTC.

The V call is TRBV11-3, the J call TRBJ2-7; no reliable D call. The CDR3 loop spans 13 amino acids. The V end was cut by 3 bases, the J end by 4 bases, with 10 bases between. Germline lookup yields CDR1 SGHNT and CDR2 YENEEA. The CDR3 bases are TGTGCCAGCAGCTTTGGACCCTTATACGAGCAGTACTTC. It codes for CASSFGPLYEQYF.

This clonotype has just a few counts. V is TRBV5-6 and J is TRBJ2-1, with 7 bases lining up with TRBD2. Germline-derived CDR1 and CDR2 are SGHDT and YYEEEE. Losses at the gene ends were 3 bases for V and 4 bases for J; bases not matched to a gene: 7. The CDR3 consists of 15 residues. The DNA of the CDR3 is TGTGCCAGCAGCTGGGCTAGCGGAGGTTACAATGAGCAGTTCTTC. Translating it yields CASSWASGGYNEQFF.

The chain uses TRBV15 and TRBJ2-1; 9 positions agree with TRBD1. The germline CDR1 and CDR2 sequences are LNHNV and YYDKDF (reference sequence). CDR3 length equals 19 residues. Germline trimming cut 0 bases from V and 8 bases from J; bases unmatched to any gene: 17. The CDR3: CATSRDLRTGEDVIDEQFF. DNA of the CDR3: TGTGCCACCAGCAGAGATTTAAGGACAGGGGAGGACGTAATCGATGAGCAGTTCTTC. Supplemented by reference TRBV15 and TRBJ2-1, the full variable domain reads DAMVIQNPRYQVTQFGKPVTLSCSQTLNHNVMYWYQQKSSQAPKLLFHYYDKDFNNEADTPDNFQSRRPNTSFCFLDIRSPGLGDTAMYLCATSRDLRTGEDVIDEQFFGPGTRLTVL.

The rearrangement links TRBV24-1 to TRBJ2-3; 9 positions match TRBD2. The germline V gene encodes CDR1 KGHDR and CDR2 SFDVKD. This CDR3 is built from 14 residues. J was trimmed by 6 bases and V by 4 bases; bases with no gene match: 4. The CDR3 sequence is CATSELAGVDTQYF. Written as DNA, the CDR3 is TGTGCCACCAGTGAGTTAGCGGGAGTGGATACGCAGTATTTT.

This clonotype turned up a few times. The chain recombines TRBV12-3 or TRBV12-4 with TRBJ2-1; 8 bases align to TRBD2. CDR3 length: 20 residues. The trim removed 1 base at V and 4 bases at J, leaving 18 bases unmatched. The CDR3 is CASSLERQAGGPSLYNEQFF. The CDR3 coding sequence is TGTGCCAGCAGTTTAGAGAGGCAGGCGGGAGGACCTTCCCTTTACAATGAGCAGTTCTTC.

The V and J genes are TRBV12-3 or TRBV12-4 and TRBJ1-1, with D possibly TRBD1 on 6 matching bases. Trimming cost V 6 bases and J 8 bases, with 16 bases left between them. This CDR3 has 13 residues. Here the CDR3 DNA reads TGTGCCAGCAGCCTCATACTGGGGGGCGAAGCTTTCTTT. This translates into CASSLILGGEAFF.

This clonotype was picked up one time. Sequence at one end of the junction differs from germline and may be a read error. The V and J genes are TRBV2 and TRBJ1-1; 8 bases are a match to TRBD1. The CDR3 extends over 17 amino acids. Germline values: CDR1 SNHLY, CDR2 FYNNEI. CDR3 sequence reads: CTSRPNRAGTGNTEAFF. CDR3 nucleotide sequence: TGTACCAGCAGACCCAATCGTGCCGGGACAGGGAACACTGAAGCTTTCTTT.

The rearrangement uses TRBV13 and TRBJ2-3; D is perhaps TRBD2 (5 bases). The CDR3 extends over 15 amino acids. The germline V gene has CDR1 PRHDT and CDR2 FYEKMQ (reference sequence). V lost 4 bases and J 2 bases, leaving 13 bases between the germline ends. The CDR3 sequence is CASSSEGRFTDTQYF. Here the CDR3 DNA reads TGTGCCAGCAGCTCCGAGGGTCGATTCACAGATACGCAGTATTTT. Full variable domain (rest looked up from reference TRBV13 and TRBJ2-3): AAGVIQSPRHLIKEKRETATLKCYPIPRHDTVYWYQQGPGQDPQFLISFYEKMQSDKGSIPDRFSAQQFSDYHSELNMSSLELGDSALYFCASSSEGRFTDTQYFGPGTRLTVL.

This clonotype turned up a few times. This rearrangement joins TRBV29-1 to TRBJ2-2; 8 positions agree with TRBD2. Germline CDR1 is SQVTM and CDR2 is ANQGSEA. This CDR3 has 16 amino acids. V was pared by 6 bases and J by 3 bases, with 12 bases of the junction left unmatched. CDR3 sequence: CSVTSTGSGDTGELFF. The CDR3 nucleotides read TGCAGCGTCACGTCTACAGGTAGCGGGGACACCGGGGAGCTGTTTTTT.

This chain links TRBV27 with TRBJ2-5; TRBD2 agrees at 8 bases. The tail of the sequence fits TRBJ2-7 better, so the J call may be wrong. CDR1 MNHEY and CDR2 SMNVEV come from the germline V gene (reference sequence). This CDR3 comprises 15 residues. CDR3 sequence (DNA): TGTGCCAGCAGTTTTAGGTCTAGCGGGCCTTACGAGCAGTACTTC. This translates into CASSFRSSGPYEQYF.

This clonotype was detected once. The rearrangement links TRBV12-3 or TRBV12-4 to TRBJ2-3; tentatively, D is TRBD2 (5 bases). V dropped 5 bases and J dropped 2 bases, with 17 bases sitting between them. The CDR3 covers 16 residues. DNA of the CDR3: TGTGCCAGCAGTCGTCATGAGACGGGAATCACAGATACGCAGTATTTT. Translating gives CASSRHETGITDTQYF.

This chain connects TRBV29-1 to TRBJ2-7, with TRBD1 matching over 8 bases. Trimming cost V 6 bases and J 3 bases; bases outside gene matches: 7. The CDR3 contains 13 residues. CDR1 and CDR2 from the germline V gene are SQVTM and ANQGSEA. This CDR3 is CSVVPGQDYEQYF. CDR3 bases: TGCAGCGTGGTCCCGGGACAGGACTACGAGCAGTACTTC.

This clonotype was observed a handful of times. The chain uses TRBV10-3 and TRBJ2-7; 7 nucleotides match TRBD1. Germline trimming cut 7 bases from V and 5 bases from J; bases unmatched to any gene: 14. The CDR3 is made up of 15 amino acids. The germline V gene has CDR1 ENHRY and CDR2 SYGVKD. Written as DNA, the CDR3 is TGTGCCATCACTACACACGACAGGGAGCCTAACGAGCAGTACTTC. It is translated as CAITTHDREPNEQYF.

This clonotype was detected many times. The chain combines TRBV29-1 with TRBJ2-7; 9 bases map to TRBD1. CDR1 and CDR2 (germline): SQVTM, ANQGSEA. The trim removed 5 bases at V and 5 bases at J, leaving 7 bases unmatched. The CDR3 has 13 amino acids. This CDR3 reads CSVSRDRDDEQYF. The CDR3 bases are TGCAGCGTTAGCCGGGACAGGGACGACGAGCAGTACTTC.

V is TRBV7-3 and J is TRBJ2-1; tentatively, D is TRBD1 or TRBD2 (5 bases each). This CDR3 is 14 amino acids long. V dropped 5 bases and J dropped 10 bases, with 18 bases sitting between them. CDR1 SGHTA and CDR2 FQGTGA come from the germline V gene. The CDR3 loop reads CASSPNGRWGEQFF. The CDR3 DNA reads TGTGCCAGCAGCCCCAACGGGCGATGGGGGGAGCAGTTCTTC. Using reference TRBV7-3 and TRBJ2-1 for the parts outside the CDR3, the full variable domain is GAGVSQTPSNKVTEKGKYVELRCDPISGHTALYWYRQSLGQGPEFLIYFQGTGAADDSGLPNDRFFAVRPEGSVSTLKIQRTERGDSAVYLCASSPNGRWGEQFFGPGTRLTVL.

This sequence joins TRBV7-9 and TRBJ2-5, with TRBD1 as a possible D gene (6 bases). TRBJ2-7 explains the end of the DNA better; the J call may be wrong. The CDR3 length is 15 residues. Germline V gene data show CDR1 as SEHNR and CDR2 as FQNEAQ (reference sequence). The CDR3 here is CASSNRDKAPNEQYF. DNA for the CDR3: TGTGCCAGCAGCAACCGGGACAAAGCCCCCAACGAGCAGTACTTC.